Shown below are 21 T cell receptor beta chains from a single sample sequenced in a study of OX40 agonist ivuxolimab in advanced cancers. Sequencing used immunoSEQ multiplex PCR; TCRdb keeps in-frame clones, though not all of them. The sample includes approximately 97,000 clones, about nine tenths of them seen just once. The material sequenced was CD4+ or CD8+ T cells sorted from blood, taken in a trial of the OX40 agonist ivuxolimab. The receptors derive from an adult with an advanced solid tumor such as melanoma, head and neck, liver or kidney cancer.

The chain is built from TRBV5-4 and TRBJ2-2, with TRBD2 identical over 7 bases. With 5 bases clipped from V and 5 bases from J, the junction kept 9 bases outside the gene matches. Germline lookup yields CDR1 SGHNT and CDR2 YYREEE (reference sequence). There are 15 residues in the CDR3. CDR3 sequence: CASSFGLEVTGELFF. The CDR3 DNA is TGTGCCAGCAGTTTCGGACTAGAGGTTACCGGGGAGCTGTTTTTT.

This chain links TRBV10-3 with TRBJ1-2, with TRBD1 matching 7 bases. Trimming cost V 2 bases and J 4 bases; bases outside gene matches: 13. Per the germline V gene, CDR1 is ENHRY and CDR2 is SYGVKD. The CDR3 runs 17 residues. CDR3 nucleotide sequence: TGTGCCATCAGTGAGCGGCTGGGCACAGGGGCTGTCTATGGCTACACCTTC. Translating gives CAISERLGTGAVYGYTF.

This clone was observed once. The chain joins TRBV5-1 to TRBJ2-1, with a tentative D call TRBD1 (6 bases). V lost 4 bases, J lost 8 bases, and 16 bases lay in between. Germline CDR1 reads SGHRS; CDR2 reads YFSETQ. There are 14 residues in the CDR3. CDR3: CASSIRPGVDEQFF. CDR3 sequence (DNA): TGCGCCAGCAGCATCCGTCCAGGGGTCGATGAGCAGTTCTTC.

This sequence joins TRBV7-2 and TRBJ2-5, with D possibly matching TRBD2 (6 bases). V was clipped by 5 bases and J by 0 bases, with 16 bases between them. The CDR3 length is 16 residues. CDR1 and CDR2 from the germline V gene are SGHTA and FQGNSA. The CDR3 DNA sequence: TGTGCCAGCAGCCCAAGCGGAGGGCTTTACCAAGAGACCCAGTACTTC. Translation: CASSPSGGLYQETQYF.

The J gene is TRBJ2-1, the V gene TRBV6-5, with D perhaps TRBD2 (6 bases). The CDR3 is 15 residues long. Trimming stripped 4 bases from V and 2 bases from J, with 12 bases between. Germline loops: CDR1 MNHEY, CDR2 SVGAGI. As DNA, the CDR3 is TGTGCCAGCAGTTTCAGCCTAGCGACCTACAATGAGCAGTTCTTC. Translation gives CASSFSLATYNEQFF.

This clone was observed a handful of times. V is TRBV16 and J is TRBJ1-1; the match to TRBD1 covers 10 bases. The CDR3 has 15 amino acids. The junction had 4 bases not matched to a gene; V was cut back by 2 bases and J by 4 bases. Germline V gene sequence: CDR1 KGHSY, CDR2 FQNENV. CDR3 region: CASSQRQGASTEAFF. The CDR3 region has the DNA TGTGCCAGCAGCCAACGACAGGGGGCGAGCACTGAAGCTTTCTTT.

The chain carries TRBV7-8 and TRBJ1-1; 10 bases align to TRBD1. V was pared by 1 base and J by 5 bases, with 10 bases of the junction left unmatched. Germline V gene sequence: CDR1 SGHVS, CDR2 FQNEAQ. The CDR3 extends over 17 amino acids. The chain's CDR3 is CASSLGRDRGGGTEAFF. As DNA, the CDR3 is TGTGCCAGCAGCTTAGGCCGGGACAGGGGCGGGGGGACTGAAGCTTTCTTT.

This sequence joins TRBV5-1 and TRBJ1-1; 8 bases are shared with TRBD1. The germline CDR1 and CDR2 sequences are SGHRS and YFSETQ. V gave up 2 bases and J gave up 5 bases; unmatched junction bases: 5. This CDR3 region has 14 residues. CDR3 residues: CASSLRQGLTEAFF. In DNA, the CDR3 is TGCGCCAGCAGCTTACGACAGGGGCTGACTGAAGCTTTCTTT.

CDR3 sequence reads: CASTREGVYNEQFF. The DNA of the CDR3 is TGTGCCAGCACCCGGGAGGGGGTTTACAATGAGCAGTTCTTC. The chain couples TRBV9 to TRBJ2-1; 8 nucleotides match TRBD2. The CDR3 totals 14 residues. The germline CDR1 and CDR2 sequences are SGDLS and YYNGEE. V lost 6 bases, J lost 4 bases, and 6 bases stayed unmatched. The entire variable domain, with the rest obtained from reference TRBV9 and TRBJ2-1, is as follows: DSGVTQTPKHLITATGQRVTLRCSPRSGDLSVYWYQQSLDQGLQFLIQYYNGEERAKGNILERFSAQQFPDLHSELNLSSLELGDSALYFCASTREGVYNEQFFGPGTRLTVL.

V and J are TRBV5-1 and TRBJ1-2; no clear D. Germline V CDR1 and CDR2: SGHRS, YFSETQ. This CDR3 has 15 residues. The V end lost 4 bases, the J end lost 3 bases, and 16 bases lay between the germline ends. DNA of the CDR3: TGCGCCAGCAGCCCGGCGGCGGGTTTGGACTATGGCTACACCTTC. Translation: CASSPAAGLDYGYTF.

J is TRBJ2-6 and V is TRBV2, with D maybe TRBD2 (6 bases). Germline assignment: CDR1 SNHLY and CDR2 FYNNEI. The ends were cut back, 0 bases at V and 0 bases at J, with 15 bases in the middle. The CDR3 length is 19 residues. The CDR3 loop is CASSEASLGLISGANVLTF. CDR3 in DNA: TGTGCCAGCAGTGAAGCCTCCCTGGGACTTATCTCTGGGGCCAACGTCCTGACTTTC.

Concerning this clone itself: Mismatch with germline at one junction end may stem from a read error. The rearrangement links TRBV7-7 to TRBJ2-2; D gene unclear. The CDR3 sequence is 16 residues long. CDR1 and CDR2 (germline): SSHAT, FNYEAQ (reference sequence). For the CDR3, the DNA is TGTGCTAGCAGCTTAGCACGAGGAATCGGGACCGGGGAGCTGTTTTTT. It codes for CASSLARGIGTGELFF.

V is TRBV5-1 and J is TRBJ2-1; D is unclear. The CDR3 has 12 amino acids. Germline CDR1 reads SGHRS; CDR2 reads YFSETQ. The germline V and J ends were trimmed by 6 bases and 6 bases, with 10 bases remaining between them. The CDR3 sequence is CASMLNLNEQFF. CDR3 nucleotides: TGCGCCAGCATGCTAAACCTCAATGAGCAGTTCTTC.

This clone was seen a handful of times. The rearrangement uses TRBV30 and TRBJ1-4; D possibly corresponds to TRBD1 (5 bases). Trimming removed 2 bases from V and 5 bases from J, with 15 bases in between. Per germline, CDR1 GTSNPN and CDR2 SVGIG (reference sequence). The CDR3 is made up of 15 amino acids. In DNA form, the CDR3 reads TGTGCCTGGAGTCCCACCCGGGACGGCAATGAAAAACTGTTTTTT. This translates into CAWSPTRDGNEKLFF. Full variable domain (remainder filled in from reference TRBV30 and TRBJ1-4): SQTIHQWPATLVQPVGSPLSLECTVEGTSNPNLYWYRQAAGRGLQLLFYSVGIGQISSEVPQNLSASRPQDRQFILSSKKLLLSDSGFYLCAWSPTRDGNEKLFFGSGTQLSVL.

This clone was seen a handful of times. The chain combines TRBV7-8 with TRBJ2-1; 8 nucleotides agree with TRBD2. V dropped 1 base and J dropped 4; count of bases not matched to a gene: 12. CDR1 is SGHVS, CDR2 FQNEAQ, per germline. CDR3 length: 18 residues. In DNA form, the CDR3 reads TGTGCCAGCAGCTTAGGTTTCAGTAACCTAGCGGGTTACAATGAGCAGTTCTTC. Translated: CASSLGFSNLAGYNEQFF.

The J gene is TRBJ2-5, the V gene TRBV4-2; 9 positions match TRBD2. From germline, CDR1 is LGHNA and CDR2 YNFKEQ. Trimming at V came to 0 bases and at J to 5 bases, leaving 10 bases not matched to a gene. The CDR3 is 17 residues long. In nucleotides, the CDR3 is TGTGCCAGCAGCCAAGATTATTTGCGGGGGGGCTCGGAGACCCAGTACTTC. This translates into CASSQDYLRGGSETQYF.

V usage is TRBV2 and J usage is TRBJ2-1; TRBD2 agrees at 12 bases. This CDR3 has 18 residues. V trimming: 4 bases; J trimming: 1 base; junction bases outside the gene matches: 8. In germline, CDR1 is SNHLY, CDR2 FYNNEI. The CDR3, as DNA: TGTGCCAGCAGTGCGTTGCTAGCGGGGGGGATGTCCTACAATGAGCAGTTCTTC. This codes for CASSALLAGGMSYNEQFF.

This CDR3 reads CASQKRNTGELFF. CDR3 sequence (DNA): TGTGCCAGTCAGAAGCGGAACACCGGGGAGCTGTTTTTT. This chain uses TRBV2 with TRBJ2-2; D unresolved. The germline V gene encodes CDR1 SNHLY and CDR2 FYNNEI. V dropped 9 bases and J dropped 1 base, with 9 bases sitting between them. The CDR3 sequence is 13 residues long.

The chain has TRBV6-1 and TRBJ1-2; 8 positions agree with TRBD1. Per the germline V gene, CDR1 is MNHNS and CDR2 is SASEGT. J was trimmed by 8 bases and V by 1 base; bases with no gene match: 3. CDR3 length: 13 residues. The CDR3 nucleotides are TGTGCCAGCAGTGAAGTGAGGACAGGGGGCTACACCTTC. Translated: CASSEVRTGGYTF.

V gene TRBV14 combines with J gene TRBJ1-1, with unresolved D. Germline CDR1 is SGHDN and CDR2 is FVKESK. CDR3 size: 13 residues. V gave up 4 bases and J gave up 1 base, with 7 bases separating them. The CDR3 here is CASSLWGNTEAFF. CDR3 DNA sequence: TGTGCCAGCAGCCTATGGGGGAACACTGAAGCTTTCTTT.

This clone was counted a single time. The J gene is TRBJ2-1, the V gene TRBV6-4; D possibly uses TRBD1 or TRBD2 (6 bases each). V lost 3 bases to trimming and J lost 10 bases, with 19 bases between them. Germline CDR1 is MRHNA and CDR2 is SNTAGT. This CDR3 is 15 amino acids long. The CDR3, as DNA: TGTGCCAGCAGTGATGTAGGGGGGTTATATGGAGAGCAGTTCTTC. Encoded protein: CASSDVGGLYGEQFF.